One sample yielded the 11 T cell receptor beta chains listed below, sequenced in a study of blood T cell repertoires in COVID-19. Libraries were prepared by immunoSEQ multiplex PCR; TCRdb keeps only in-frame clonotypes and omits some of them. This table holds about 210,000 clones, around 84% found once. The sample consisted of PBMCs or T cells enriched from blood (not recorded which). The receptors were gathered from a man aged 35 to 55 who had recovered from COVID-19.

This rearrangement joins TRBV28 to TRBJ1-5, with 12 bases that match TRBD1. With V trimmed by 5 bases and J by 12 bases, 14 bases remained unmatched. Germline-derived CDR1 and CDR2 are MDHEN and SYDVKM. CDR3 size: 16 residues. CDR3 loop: CASSLLPGQGARVQHF. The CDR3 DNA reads TGTGCCAGCAGTCTGCTACCGGGACAGGGGGCGAGGGTCCAGCATTTT.

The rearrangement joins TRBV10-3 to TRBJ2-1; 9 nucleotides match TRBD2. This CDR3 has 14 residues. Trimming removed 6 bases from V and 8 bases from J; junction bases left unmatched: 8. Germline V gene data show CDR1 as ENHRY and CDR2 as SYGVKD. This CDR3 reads CAISPGLAADEQFF. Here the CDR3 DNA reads TGTGCCATCAGCCCGGGACTAGCCGCCGATGAGCAGTTCTTC.

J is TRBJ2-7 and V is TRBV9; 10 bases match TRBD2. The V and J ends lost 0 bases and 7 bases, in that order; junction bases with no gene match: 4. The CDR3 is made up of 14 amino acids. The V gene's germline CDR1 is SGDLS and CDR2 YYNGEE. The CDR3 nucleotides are TGTGCCAGCAGCGTAGAAGCGGGAGGGGGTGAGCAGTACTTC. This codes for CASSVEAGGGEQYF.

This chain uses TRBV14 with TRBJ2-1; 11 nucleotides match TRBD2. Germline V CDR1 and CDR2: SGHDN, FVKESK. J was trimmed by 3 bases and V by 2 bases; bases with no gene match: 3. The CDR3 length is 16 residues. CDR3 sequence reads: CASSQTSGRFYNEQFF. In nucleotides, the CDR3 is TGTGCCAGCAGCCAAACTAGCGGGAGATTCTACAATGAGCAGTTCTTC.

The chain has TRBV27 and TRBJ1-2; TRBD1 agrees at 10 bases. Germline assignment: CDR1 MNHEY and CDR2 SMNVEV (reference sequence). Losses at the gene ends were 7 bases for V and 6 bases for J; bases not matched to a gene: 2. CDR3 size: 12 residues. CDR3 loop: CASKTGGNGYTF. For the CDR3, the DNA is TGTGCCAGCAAGACAGGGGGCAATGGCTACACCTTC.

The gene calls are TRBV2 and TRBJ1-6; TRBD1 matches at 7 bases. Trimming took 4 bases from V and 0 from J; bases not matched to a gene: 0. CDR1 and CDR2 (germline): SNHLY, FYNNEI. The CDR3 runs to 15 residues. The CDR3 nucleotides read TGTGCCAGCAGTGGGGACAGCTCCTATAATTCACCCCTCCACTTT. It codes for CASSGDSSYNSPLHF. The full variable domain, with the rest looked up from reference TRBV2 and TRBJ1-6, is EPEVTQTPSHQVTQMGQEVILRCVPISNHLYFYWYRQILGQKVEFLVSFYNNEISEKSEIFDDQFSVERPDGSNFTLKIRSTKLEDSAMYFCASSGDSSYNSPLHFGNGTRLTVT.

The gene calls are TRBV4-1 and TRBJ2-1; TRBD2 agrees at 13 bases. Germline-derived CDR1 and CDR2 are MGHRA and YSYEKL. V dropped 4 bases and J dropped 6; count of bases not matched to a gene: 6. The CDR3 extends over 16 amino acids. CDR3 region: CASSPTRLAGGNEQFF. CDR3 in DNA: TGCGCCAGCAGCCCAACCAGACTAGCGGGAGGCAATGAGCAGTTCTTC.

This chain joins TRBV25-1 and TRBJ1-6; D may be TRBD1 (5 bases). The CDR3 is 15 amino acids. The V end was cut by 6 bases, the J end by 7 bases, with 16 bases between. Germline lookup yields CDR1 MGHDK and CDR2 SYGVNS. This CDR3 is CASSWRGSENSPLHF. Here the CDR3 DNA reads TGTGCCAGCAGCTGGAGGGGATCGGAGAATTCACCCCTCCACTTT.

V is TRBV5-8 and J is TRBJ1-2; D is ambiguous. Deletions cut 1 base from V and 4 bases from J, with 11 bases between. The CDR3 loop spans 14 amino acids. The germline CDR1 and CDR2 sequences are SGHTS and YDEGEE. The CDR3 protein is CASSLISGSYGYTF. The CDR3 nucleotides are TGTGCCAGCAGCTTGATAAGCGGCAGCTATGGCTACACCTTC.

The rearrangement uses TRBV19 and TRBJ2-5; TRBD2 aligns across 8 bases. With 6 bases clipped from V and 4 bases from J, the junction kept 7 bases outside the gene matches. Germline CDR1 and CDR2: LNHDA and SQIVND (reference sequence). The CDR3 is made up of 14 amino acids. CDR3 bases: TGTGCCAGTAGCGACGGGACTAGAGGAGAGACCCAGTACTTC. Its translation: CASSDGTRGETQYF.

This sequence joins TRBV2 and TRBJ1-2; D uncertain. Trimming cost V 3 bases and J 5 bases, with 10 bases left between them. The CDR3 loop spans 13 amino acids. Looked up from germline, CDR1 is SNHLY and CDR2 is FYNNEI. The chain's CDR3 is CASSEYGSYGYTF. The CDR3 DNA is TGTGCCAGCAGTGAGTACGGGTCATATGGCTACACCTTC.